This TCR beta chain was documented in a study of shared clonotypes between healthy human individuals. Generated by immunoSEQ multiplex PCR, the TCRdb table keeps only in-frame clones and is missing some. The sample includes around 2,000,000 clones, around 95% of them seen just once. This receptor was identified in a man between 18 and 35 years old in good health. The sample comprised naive CD4+ T cells sorted from blood. As for subset: CD45RA+ positively selected.

In DNA, the CDR3 is TGCGCCAGCAGCTTCGGGACAGGGGCTAATGAGCAGTTCTTC. Its translation is CASSFGTGANEQFF. The chain is built from TRBV5-1 and TRBJ2-1; 10 bases line up with TRBD1. The CDR3 totals 14 residues. Germline V gene data show CDR1 as SGHRS and CDR2 as YFSETQ. V lost 2 bases to trimming and J lost 7 bases; unmatched junction nucleotides: 3.